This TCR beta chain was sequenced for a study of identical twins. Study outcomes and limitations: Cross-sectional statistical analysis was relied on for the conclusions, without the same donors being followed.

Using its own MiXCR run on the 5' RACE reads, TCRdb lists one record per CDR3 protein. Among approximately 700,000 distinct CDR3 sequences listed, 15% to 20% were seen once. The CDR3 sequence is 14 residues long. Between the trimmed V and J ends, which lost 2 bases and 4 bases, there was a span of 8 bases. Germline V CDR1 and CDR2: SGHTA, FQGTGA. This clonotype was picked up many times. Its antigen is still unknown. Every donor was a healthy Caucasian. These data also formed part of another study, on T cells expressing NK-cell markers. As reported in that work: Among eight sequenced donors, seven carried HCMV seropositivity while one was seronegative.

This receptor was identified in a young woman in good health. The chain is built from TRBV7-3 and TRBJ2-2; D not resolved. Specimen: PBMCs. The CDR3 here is CASSLGRVTGELFF. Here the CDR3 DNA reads TGTGCCAGCAGCTTAGGACGCGTCACCGGGGAGCTGTTTTTT.